The sequence of this TCR beta chain was determined in a study of T-cell memory formation after mild COVID-19 (dated by TCRdb to the early 2020s). Regarding the complete study: Most TCR sequence clusters were specific to one of the two donors. The cohort was made up of two young adult volunteers, one female and one male, who were previously healthy. Longitudinal TCRalpha and TCRbeta repertoire sequencing tracked T-cell clones expanding and contracting after mild COVID-19 in a couple of donors.

On this clonotype: Its antigen specificity is not known. Base qualities were left out, and no much larger clone turns up one base away.

Sequencing relied on an Illumina NovaSeq 6000. TCRalpha and TCRbeta cDNA libraries were constructed by 5'RACE with constant-segment primers, with sample barcodes and unique molecular identifiers being introduced. Trizol reagent was used to extract RNA from every sample. Amplification of the libraries took two PCR steps, and the second step added a second sample barcode plus Illumina TruSeq adapters. Sequencing of libraries was performed on an Illumina NovaSeq with 2 x 150 bp paired-end reads. Regarding the original processing steps: Demultiplexing of reads and collapsing into UMI-guided consensus sequences were performed with migec v1.2.7. With mixcr v2.1.11, UMI consensuses were aligned to TRA and TRB V and J templates and assembled into clonotypes. A clonotype was counted as expanded or contracted only when both edgeR and NoisET called the clonotype significant, with the noise models trained on biological replicates. For edgeR calls, the thresholds were a false discovery rate-adjusted p below 0.01 and a log2 fold-change of 1. PCA with hierarchical clustering of max-normalized trajectories of the 1000 most abundant clonotypes was used as exploratory dynamics analysis. Separately sequenced CD4+ and CD8+ repertoires were used to assign a CD4 or CD8 phenotype to each responding clone. TCRdb reran the public reads through fastp at Q25 and MiXCR, keeping productive beta chains. Under each unique CDR3 protein, matching rows form one entry showing the most common genes and DNA. Clone size and V and J calls follow TCRdb, not the original study. The sample table lists fewer than 450,000 distinct CDR3 sequences, under 25% of them with a count of one. In total, the top ten clones hold 12% of the sample.

From a lookup of the germline V gene, CDR1 and CDR2 are SGHRS and YFSETQ. V is cut by 0 bases and J by 9 bases, and the space between the germline ends is 10 bases. Spanning cysteine to phenylalanine, the CDR3 consists of 13 amino acids. Only the CDR3 part of the read is kept: 39 bases, read in frame from the first base. PBMCs were isolated by Ficoll-Paque density gradient centrifugation. Study-level results and caveats: Clones contracting from day 15 to 85 had balanced CD4/CD8 phenotypes, while a second wave expanding from day 15 to 37 was biased towards CD4+. Contracting CD4+ clones turned up mainly in the CM and EM memory subsets, whereas EMRA was where CD8+ clones were enriched. Whether the second-wave clones peaking on day 37 were SARS-CoV-2 specific was not confirmed. The study included only a couple of mild cases, and larger cohorts that include severe cases with pre-infection samples were judged to be necessary. The detection of some responding clones in pre-infection memory suggests that pre-existing cross-reactive memory T cells joined the SARS-CoV-2 response.

The sequence joins TRBV5-1 to TRBJ2-1; the D gene could be either TRBD1 or TRBD2, each agreeing at 6 bases. This receptor was obtained from an adult woman who had mild COVID-19 (a few samples of this study predate the infection). The sample titles of this study are shuffled in the database, so cell type and time point are left out; the donor was told from shared clones. Sequenced sample: PBMCs or a T cell subset sorted from them (not recorded which). The CDR3 has the sequence CASSLVGGFEQFF. The sequenced DNA is TGCGCCAGCAGCTTGGTAGGGGGGTTTGAGCAGTTCTTC.